This entry lists 5 T cell receptor beta chains sequenced from one sample in a study of T cells in Graves' hyperthyroidism and ophthalmopathy (dated by TCRdb to 2018 to 2020). Library creation used multiplex PCR. TCRdb lists the instrument as Illumina HiSeq 2000. Amplification of TCR beta CDR3 regions was carried out from RNA transcripts. A first-round RT-PCR of the TCR CDR3 used the HTBI primer set with the Qiagen OneStep RT-PCR kit. TCRdb reprocessing: public reads trimmed at Q25 with fastp, clones called with MiXCR, in-frame beta chains kept. Merged by CDR3 protein, the rows form single entries marked with the most common genes and DNA. The sample has about 520,000 distinct CDR3 sequences on record, 24% of them singletons. The ten largest account for approximately 11% of the sample. Material for sequencing was blood. These receptors originate from a woman aged 25 to 39 with Graves' ophthalmopathy.

The rearrangement uses TRBV12-3 or TRBV12-4 and TRBJ1-2; D possibly corresponds to TRBD1 (6 bases). Trimming removed 7 bases at V and 8 bases at J, with 26 bases between. The CDR3 covers 16 residues. As DNA, the CDR3 is TGTGCCAGCAAACGGGCAGGGATCGGGGACAACTGGGGCTACACCTTC. As protein: CASKRAGIGDNWGYTF.

This clonotype was observed many times. The chain recombines TRBV6-1 with TRBJ1-3; D may be TRBD1 (5 bases). V lost 6 bases and J 0 bases, leaving 12 bases between the germline ends. CDR3 size: 15 residues. Germline V CDR1 and CDR2: MNHNS, SASEGT. The CDR3: CASRPPGFSGNTIYF. The CDR3 bases are TGTGCCAGCAGACCCCCAGGGTTCTCTGGAAACACCATATATTTT.

This chain joins TRBV11-1 and TRBJ1-1; 9 nucleotides line up with TRBD1. The germline gives CDR1 SGHAT, CDR2 FQDESV (reference sequence). The length of the CDR3 is 16 residues. V dropped 6 bases and J dropped 1; count of bases not matched to a gene: 9. The CDR3: CASSPGQGWKNTEAFF. The CDR3 nucleotides are TGTGCCAGCAGTCCCGGACAGGGGTGGAAGAACACTGAAGCTTTCTTT.

The chain joins TRBV6-2 or TRBV6-3 to TRBJ2-5; TRBD1 or TRBD2 may be the D gene (5 bases each). Germline V gives CDR1 MNHEY, CDR2 SVGEGT. This CDR3 comprises 14 residues. V shed 7 bases and J shed 2 bases, with 14 bases lying between them. The CDR3 sequence: CASTYGDAQETQYF. CDR3 bases: TGTGCCAGCACCTATGGGGACGCTCAAGAGACCCAGTACTTC.

This clonotype was recorded many times. This sequence joins TRBV20-1 and TRBJ1-2, with TRBD1 as a possible D gene (5 bases). Deletions cut 0 bases from V and 4 bases from J, with 9 bases between. Germline V CDR1 and CDR2: DFQATT, SNEGSKA (reference sequence). The CDR3 spans 13 residues. CDR3 nucleotides: TGCAGTGCTAGAGAGCGACAGAGCTATGGCTACACCTTC. This sequence encodes CSARERQSYGYTF.